The clone carrying this T cell receptor beta chain was counted ten times or more. Antigen unknown. The V segment lost 1 base and the J segment 5 bases; nucleotides outside the gene matches: 5. This CDR3 comprises 15 residues. The germline gives CDR1 SGHVS, CDR2 FQNEAQ. This sample's time point: newly diagnosed GD, antithyroid drugs for less than 3 months. RNA from PBMCs was the source of the TCR library. To make TCR beta libraries, researchers used iRepertoire HTBI primers and Arm-PCR of CDR3 regions. TCRdb recomputed calls from the multiplex PCR reads with MiXCR, one row per CDR3 protein. The sample includes 380,000 or so distinct CDR3 sequences, roughly 16% of them seen just once. The data stem from a study of regulatory T cells in long-lasting Graves disease. General study results and limits: Among samples with persistent disease, TRBV28, TRBJ1-2 and TRBJ2-5 were favored. Accuracy may have suffered from the small sample size.

The same data also went into a second study, on T cells in Graves' hyperthyroidism and ophthalmopathy.

This chain uses TRBV7-8 with TRBJ2-1; TRBD2 agrees at 7 bases. This TCR was recovered from a woman aged 18-30 years with Graves disease. Material: peripheral blood mononuclear cells (PBMCs), obtained at new diagnosis, from a patient treated with antithyroid drugs. The CDR3 loop is CASSLVLAANNEQFF. Here the CDR3 DNA reads TGTGCCAGCAGCTTAGTGCTAGCGGCCAACAATGAGCAGTTCTTC.